The clone carrying this TCR beta chain was counted only a few times. This entry is derived from a study of T cell repertoires in cytomegalovirus infection. The wider study: Based on public TCR beta signatures, there were indications of CMV infection and of a matching HLA type.

TCRdb reanalysed the reads using MiXCR and keeps one entry per CDR3 protein. This table holds around 630,000 distinct CDR3 sequences, roughly 24% found once. This CDR3 is 18 amino acids long. Per the germline V gene, CDR1 is SEHNR and CDR2 is FQNEAQ (reference sequence). With 3 bases clipped from V and 0 bases from J, the junction kept 13 bases outside the gene matches. V is TRBV7-9 and J is TRBJ1-1; 7 bases map to TRBD1. The specimen was CD8+ T cells from PBMCs. This sequence was found in a human donor in good health (CMV status not recorded). Some clones in this sample may be carry-over from other donors' samples. The CDR3, as DNA: TGTGCCAGCAGCTTGACCCTCCGGGGACAGCTATTGAACACTGAAGCTTTCTTT. It is translated as CASSLTLRGQLLNTEAFF.